The clone carrying this T cell receptor beta chain was detected once. Assay used: immunoSEQ multiplex PCR; TCRdb lists only in-frame clones, some missing. The data contain about 79,000 clones, 90% of them singletons. Autoimmune disease history or systemic immunosuppression led to patients being barred. This specimen comes from a study of OX40 agonist ivuxolimab in advanced cancers. The wider study: The dose-escalation cohort had hepatocellular carcinoma, melanoma, renal cell or head and neck cancer.

The CDR3 has 13 amino acids. V lost 1 base, J lost 9 bases, and 10 bases lay in between. Germline CDR1 SEHNR, CDR2 FQNEAQ (reference sequence). The sequence derives from an adult with an advanced solid tumor such as melanoma, head and neck, liver or kidney cancer. The chain couples TRBV7-9 to TRBJ1-5; D is uncertain. The sequenced sample was CD4+ or CD8+ T cells sorted from blood, obtained in a trial of the OX40 agonist ivuxolimab. The CDR3: CASSLDTRLPQHF. CDR3 in DNA: TGTGCCAGCAGCTTAGATACCCGATTGCCCCAGCATTTT.